The rows below give T cell receptor beta chains drawn from one sample of a study of cytomegalovirus exposure and HLA in healthy donors. The table came from immunoSEQ multiplex PCR; TCRdb's copy has only in-frame clones and leaves some out. The data contain 95,000 to 150,000 clones, over 75% of them seen just once; the ten biggest clones take up approximately 2.3%. Sequencing used PBMCs. Receptors were obtained from a woman aged 25 to 45 in good health and CMV-seronegative. Each CDR3 is given with its conserved first and last residue. Fields, in order: D gene, V gene, clone size, J gene, CDR3 DNA, CDR3 protein. D genes are given only for firm matches. For some rows the clone size is stated as once, few or many, or as a class when expanded; others skip it.

NA	TRBV5-6	NA	TRBJ1-6	TGTGCCAGCAGCTCCGGGGGGGCAAGCTCCTATAATTCACCCCTCCACTTT	CASSSGGASSYNSPLHF
TRBD2	TRBV6-4	NA	TRBJ2-7	TGTGCCAGCAGTGAAACCCGGGCTAGCGGTGCCTACGAGCAGTACTTC	CASSETRASGAYEQYF
NA	TRBV25-1	few	TRBJ1-2	TGTGCCAGCAGTGACAGGGGAGGCTACACCTTC	CASSDRGGYTF
NA	TRBV19	NA	TRBJ1-5	TGTGCCAGTAGTATAAACAGAGACAATCAGCCCCAGCATTTT	CASSINRDNQPQHF
TRBD1	TRBV29-1	NA	TRBJ1-1	TGCAGCGTTCGACAGGGGAGGAACGCTGAAGCTTTCTTT	CSVRQGRNAEAFF
TRBD1	TRBV27	NA	TRBJ1-6	TGTGCCAGCAGTTTGTCCGGGACAGATAATTCACCCCTCCACTTT	CASSLSGTDNSPLHF
NA	TRBV6-4	once	TRBJ1-2	TGTGCCAGCAGTGCAACAGGGAGGGGTGGCTACACCTTC	CASSATGRGGYTF
TRBD1	TRBV19	medium-sized	TRBJ1-6	TGTGCCTCCTACGGGACAGGACATAATTCACCCCTCCACTTT	CASYGTGHNSPLHF
TRBD1	TRBV7-9	NA	TRBJ1-1	TGTGCCAGCAGCTTAAGGGACAGGGACACTGAAGCTTTCTTT	CASSLRDRDTEAFF
TRBD2	TRBV9	NA	TRBJ2-1	TGTGCCAGCAGCGTAGCTACGTTAGGCGGGGGCTACAATGAGCAGTTCTTC	CASSVATLGGGYNEQFF
NA	TRBV4-1	NA	TRBJ2-1	TGCGCCAGCAGCCAAGAACAGGGTAGCGGGTCTCTCAATGAGCAGTTCTTC	CASSQEQGSGSLNEQFF
NA	TRBV5-5	once	TRBJ1-1	TGTGCCAGCAGCTTCCGGATTTCCACAGGACCTGAAGCTTTCTTT	CASSFRISTGPEAFF
NA	TRBV21-1	NA	TRBJ2-7	TGTGCCAGCAGCAAAGAATCCGGACAGGGGGCGTCCTACGAGCAGTACTTC	CASSKESGQGASYEQYF
TRBD2	TRBV2	few	TRBJ2-5	TGTGCCAGTGGCGGGCCAGCGGGGGCCCAATTTGTTGGAGAGACCCAGTACTTC	CASGGPAGAQFVGETQYF
TRBD2	TRBV5-1	NA	TRBJ2-1	TGCGCCAGCATTACTAGCGGGGGAAATGAGCAGTTCTTC	CASITSGGNEQFF
NA	TRBV10-1	NA	TRBJ2-2	TGCGCCAGCAGAAGACTCCCGAACACCGGGGAGCTGTTTTTT	CASRRLPNTGELFF
TRBD1	TRBV11-2	NA	TRBJ1-1	TGTGCCAGCAGCCCCGGGGGGGGACAGTTGAACACTGAAGCTTTCTTT	CASSPGGGQLNTEAFF
NA	TRBV6-5	NA	TRBJ1-2	TGTGCCAGCAGCCAACAGCCGAACTATGGCTACACCTTC	CASSQQPNYGYTF
NA	TRBV7-2	NA	TRBJ2-4	TGTGCCAGCAGCTTAGGTTCAGGGAAGGATGCCAAAAACATTCAGTACTTC	CASSLGSGKDAKNIQYF
NA	TRBV6-1	NA	TRBJ1-2	TGTGCCAGCAGGAGGGGGAGTAATATCTATGGCTACACCTTC	CASRRGSNIYGYTF
NA	TRBV30	NA	TRBJ1-5	TGTGCCTGGAGACAGGGCAATCAGCCCCAGCATTTT	CAWRQGNQPQHF
TRBD2	TRBV5-1	NA	TRBJ2-1	TGCGCCAGCAGGAGCGGGGGGGCCGGGTATGAGCAGTTCTTC	CASRSGGAGYEQFF
TRBD1	TRBV5-5	NA	TRBJ1-2	TGTGCCAGCAGCCTAGGGGGGACAGGGCGGGGCTACACCTTC	CASSLGGTGRGYTF
NA	TRBV5-1	NA	TRBJ2-2	TGCGCCAGCAGCTTTTCAGGGGCGGGCACCGGGGAGCTGTTTTTT	CASSFSGAGTGELFF
NA	TRBV29-1	NA	TRBJ2-6	TGCAGCGTTGTCGACTTCTCTGGGGCCAACGTCCTGACTTTC	CSVVDFSGANVLTF
NA	TRBV18	NA	TRBJ2-7	TGTGCCAGCTCGAATAGGAGTGGTGGGTCTTCCGAGCAGTACTTC	CASSNRSGGSSEQYF
NA	TRBV5-1	many	TRBJ1-4	TGCGCCAGCAGCTTGGAAGCGGGTTTAAATGAAAAACTGTTTTTT	CASSLEAGLNEKLFF
TRBD1	TRBV5-4	NA	TRBJ1-1	TGTGCCAGCAGCCGGGACAGGGAGAACACTGAAGCTTTCTTT	CASSRDRENTEAFF
NA	TRBV7-9	NA	TRBJ2-3	TGTGCCAGCAGGGACTGGAACACAGATACGCAGTATTTT	CASRDWNTDTQYF
NA	TRBV19	NA	TRBJ1-2	TGTGCCAGTAGCGGGGGGACTATTAACTATGGCTACACCTTC	CASSGGTINYGYTF
TRBD1	TRBV12-5	NA	TRBJ2-7	TGTGCTAGTGGTTTGGGGACAGGGGGCTACGAGCAGTACTTC	CASGLGTGGYEQYF
TRBD1	TRBV9	NA	TRBJ1-2	TGTGCCAGCAGCCTGACAGGGGCCGGCTACACCTTC	CASSLTGAGYTF
TRBD1	TRBV2	NA	TRBJ2-1	TGTGCCACCAAGACGGGACAGGGGGCGGGAAGTTCCTACAATGAGCAGTTCTTC	CATKTGQGAGSSYNEQFF
NA	TRBV5-1	NA	TRBJ2-7	TGCGCCAGCAGCTTCCTACTAGACGGACCCTCCTACGAGCAGTACTTC	CASSFLLDGPSYEQYF
NA	TRBV5-8	NA	TRBJ2-2	TGTGCCAGCAGCTTGGTACGCGCGAACACCGGGGAGCTGTTTTTT	CASSLVRANTGELFF
TRBD1	TRBV5-6	NA	TRBJ1-2	TGTGCCAGCAGCGTCGGGACAGGGGGCGGTGTATACTATGGCTACACCTTC	CASSVGTGGGVYYGYTF
NA	TRBV29-1	NA	TRBJ1-1	TGCAGCGTTGAACGGAGTAACACTGAAGCTTTCTTT	CSVERSNTEAFF
NA	TRBV9	NA	TRBJ1-1	TGTGCCAGCAGCGTAGGCGTCGGGTCTGAAGCTTTCTTT	CASSVGVGSEAFF
TRBD1	TRBV25-1	NA	TRBJ2-7	TGTGCCAGCAGGGGACAGGCCGTGAGAAGCGAGCAGTACTTC	CASRGQAVRSEQYF
TRBD1	TRBV2	NA	TRBJ1-1	TGTGCCAGCAGTGAAGGAGGGACAGGGGTTGGCACTGAAGCTTTCTTT	CASSEGGTGVGTEAFF
TRBD1	TRBV29-1	NA	TRBJ2-7	TGCAGCGTTTGCGGACAGGGGAACCGCTCCTACGAGCAGTACTTC	CSVCGQGNRSYEQYF
NA	TRBV7-3	few	TRBJ1-5	TGTGCCAGCAGCTTAGGGGGGTCCCCCAATCAGCCCCAGCATTTT	CASSLGGSPNQPQHF